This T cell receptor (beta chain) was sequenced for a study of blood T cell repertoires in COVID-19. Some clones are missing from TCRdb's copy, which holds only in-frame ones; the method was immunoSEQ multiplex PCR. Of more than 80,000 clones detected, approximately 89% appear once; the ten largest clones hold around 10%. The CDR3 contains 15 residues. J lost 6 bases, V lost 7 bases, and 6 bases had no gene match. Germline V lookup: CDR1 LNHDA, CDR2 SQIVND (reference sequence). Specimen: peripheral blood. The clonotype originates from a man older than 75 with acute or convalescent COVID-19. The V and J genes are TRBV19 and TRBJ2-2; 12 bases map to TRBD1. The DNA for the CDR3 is TGTGCCAGTACTGCGGGACAGGGGGCTGCCGGGGAGCTGTTTTTT. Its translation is CASTAGQGAAGELFF.